This TCR beta chain is drawn from a study of T cells in Graves' hyperthyroidism and ophthalmopathy. The V gene's germline CDR1 is MDHEN and CDR2 SYDVKM. The trim removed 8 bases at V and 8 bases at J, leaving 23 bases unmatched. The length of the CDR3 is 18 residues. At first hyperthyroidism diagnosis, before any ophthalmopathy symptoms, the blood sample was collected. Fresh peripheral blood, approximately 10 ml, yielded the PBMCs. Many counts were recorded for this clonotype. RNA transcripts yielded amplified TCR beta CDR3 regions. The HTBI set primed first-round TCR CDR3 RT-PCR. MiXCR, applied by TCRdb to the multiplex PCR reads, yields one record per CDR3 protein. The data show 300,000 to 450,000 distinct CDR3 sequences, less than 20% seen once.

What was sequenced was blood. The sequence was collected from a woman under 30 with Graves' hyperthyroidism that later progressed to Graves' ophthalmopathy. The rearrangement joins TRBV28 to TRBJ2-1; 8 bases are shared with TRBD2. CDR3 sequence reads: CASHSMPRGGWGDDEQFF. In DNA form, the CDR3 reads TGTGCCAGCCACTCTATGCCCCGGGGGGGTTGGGGGGACGATGAGCAGTTCTTC.